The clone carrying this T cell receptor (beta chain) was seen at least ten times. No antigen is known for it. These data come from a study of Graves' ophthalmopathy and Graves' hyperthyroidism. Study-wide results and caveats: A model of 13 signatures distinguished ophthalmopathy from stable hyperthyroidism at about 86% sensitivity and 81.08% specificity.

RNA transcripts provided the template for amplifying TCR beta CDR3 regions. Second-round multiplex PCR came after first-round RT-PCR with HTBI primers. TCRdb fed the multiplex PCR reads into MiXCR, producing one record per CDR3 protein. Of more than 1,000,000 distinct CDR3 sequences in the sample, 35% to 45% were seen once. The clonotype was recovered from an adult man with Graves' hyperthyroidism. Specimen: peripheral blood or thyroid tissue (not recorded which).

Here the CDR3 reads CASSILQGSRETQYF. CDR3 DNA sequence: TGTGCCAGTAGTATCCTCCAGGGGAGTCGCGAGACCCAGTACTTC. The rearrangement uses TRBV19 and TRBJ2-5, with D perhaps matching TRBD1 (6 bases). The CDR3 length is 15 residues. V lost 3 bases, J lost 5 bases, and 16 bases lay in between. Germline values: CDR1 LNHDA, CDR2 SQIVND (reference sequence).